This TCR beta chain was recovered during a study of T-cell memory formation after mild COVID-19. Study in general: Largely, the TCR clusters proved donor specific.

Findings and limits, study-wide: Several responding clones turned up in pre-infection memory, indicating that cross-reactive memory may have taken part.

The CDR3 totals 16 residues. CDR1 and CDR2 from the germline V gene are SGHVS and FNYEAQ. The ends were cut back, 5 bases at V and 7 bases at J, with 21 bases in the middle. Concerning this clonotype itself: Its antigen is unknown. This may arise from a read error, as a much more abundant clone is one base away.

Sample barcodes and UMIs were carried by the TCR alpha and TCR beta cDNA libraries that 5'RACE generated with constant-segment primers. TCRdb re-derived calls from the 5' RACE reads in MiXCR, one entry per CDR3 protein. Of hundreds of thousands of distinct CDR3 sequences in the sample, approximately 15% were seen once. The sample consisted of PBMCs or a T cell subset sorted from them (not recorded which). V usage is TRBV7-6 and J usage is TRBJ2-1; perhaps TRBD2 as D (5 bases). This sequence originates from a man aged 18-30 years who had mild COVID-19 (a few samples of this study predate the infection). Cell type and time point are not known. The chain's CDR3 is CASSVLGSIKWNEQFF. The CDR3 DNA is TGTGCCAGCAGCGTACTAGGTAGTATCAAGTGGAATGAGCAGTTCTTC.